These 29 T cell receptor beta chains originate from one sample sequenced in a study of T cell changes during pregnancy in multiple sclerosis. Libraries were prepared by immunoSEQ multiplex PCR; TCRdb keeps only in-frame clonotypes and omits some of them. The repertoire holds more than 35,000 clones, with 88% as singletons. Here the sequenced sample was CD8+ T cells from peripheral blood mononuclear cells, taken after pregnancy. All receptors come from a female donor in good health, enrolled as a control in a pregnancy study.

This sequence joins TRBV27 and TRBJ2-3, with 10 bases fitting TRBD2. Trimming took 0 bases from V and 7 from J; bases not matched to a gene: 7. This CDR3 contains 16 residues. The germline gives CDR1 MNHEY, CDR2 SMNVEV (reference sequence). CDR3 residues: CASSLSTSGEAYTQYF. CDR3 nucleotides: TGTGCCAGCAGTTTATCAACTAGCGGGGAGGCTTATACGCAGTATTTT.

The V gene is TRBV27, the J gene TRBJ1-2, with 7 bases that match TRBD1. The CDR3 length is 16 residues. The J segment lost 2 bases and the V segment lost 4 bases, leaving 10 bases of the junction unmatched. Germline V gene data show CDR1 as MNHEY and CDR2 as SMNVEV (reference sequence). The CDR3 loop is CASSYAPDRENYGYTF. CDR3 nucleotides: TGTGCCAGCAGTTACGCCCCCGACAGGGAGAACTATGGCTACACCTTC.

The chain has TRBV9 and TRBJ2-5, with TRBD1 as a possible D gene (5 bases). The CDR3 length is 15 residues. Germline V gene data show CDR1 as SGDLS and CDR2 as YYNGEE. Trimming removed 5 bases at V and 2 bases at J, with 16 bases between. The CDR3 reads CASSATSDRQETQYF. DNA of the CDR3: TGTGCCAGCAGTGCAACATCCGACAGACAAGAGACCCAGTACTTC.

For this clone: This specimen includes other DNA sequences encoding the same CDR3. The V call is TRBV27, the J call TRBJ2-1; 14 bases match TRBD2. This CDR3 has 16 amino acids. Losses at the gene ends were 4 bases for V and 3 bases for J; bases not matched to a gene: 2. Looked up from germline, CDR1 is MNHEY and CDR2 is SMNVEV (reference sequence). CDR3 region: CASSSGLAGGYNEQFF. The CDR3 DNA sequence: TGTGCCAGCAGTTCTGGACTAGCGGGGGGCTACAATGAGCAGTTCTTC.

This rearrangement joins TRBV4-3 to TRBJ2-1; perhaps TRBD1 as D (6 bases). Deletions cut 3 bases from V and 4 bases from J, with 13 bases between. This CDR3 is built from 15 residues. From germline, CDR1 is LGHNA and CDR2 YSLEER. The CDR3 DNA follows: TGCGCCAGCAGCCAGGACAGTTCCGTATACAATGAGCAGTTCTTC. Its translation is CASSQDSSVYNEQFF.

The rearrangement joins TRBV9 to TRBJ1-4; 12 bases fit TRBD1. Losses at the gene ends were 3 bases for V and 8 bases for J; bases not matched to a gene: 14. CDR1 is SGDLS and CDR2 is YYNGEE in the germline V gene. The CDR3 sequence is 18 residues long. CDR3 amino acids: CASSANRDRGRFGEKLFF. The CDR3 DNA follows: TGTGCCAGCAGCGCAAACCGGGACAGGGGGCGTTTTGGGGAAAAACTGTTTTTT.

CDR3 region: CASSLEAAGELFF. Written as DNA, the CDR3 is TGCGCCAGCAGCTTAGAAGCGGCCGGGGAGCTGTTTTTT. The genes are TRBV5-1 and TRBJ2-2, with D maybe TRBD2 (5 bases). Germline CDR1 and CDR2: SGHRS and YFSETQ. The CDR3 is made up of 13 amino acids. Deletions cut 2 bases from V and 6 bases from J, with 8 bases between.

The chain is built from TRBV7-9 and TRBJ1-1, with D perhaps TRBD1 (6 bases). The germline CDR1 and CDR2 sequences are SEHNR and FQNEAQ (reference sequence). This CDR3 has 15 amino acids. Trimming took off 5 bases at V and 1 base at J, with 14 bases between the two ends. CDR3 sequence reads: CASSPEGGANTEAFF. In DNA form, the CDR3 reads TGTGCCAGCAGCCCCGAGGGGGGGGCGAACACTGAAGCTTTCTTT.

The count of this clone is one. The chain joins TRBV7-2 to TRBJ2-5, with no clear D. Germline assignment: CDR1 SGHTA and CDR2 FQGNSA. V gave up 2 bases and J gave up 4 bases, with 8 bases separating them. The CDR3 totals 13 residues. CDR3 bases: TGTGCCAGCAGCTTAAACCAGCGAGAGACCCAGTACTTC. It codes for CASSLNQRETQYF.

The chain joins TRBV11-2 to TRBJ2-1; 7 bases match TRBD2. The CDR3 contains 15 residues. V trimming: 4 bases; J trimming: 4 bases; junction bases outside the gene matches: 7. Per the germline V gene, CDR1 is SGHAT and CDR2 is FQNNGV. The CDR3 loop reads CASSSGLVEYNEQFF. The DNA for the CDR3 is TGTGCCAGCAGCTCCGGACTAGTGGAATACAATGAGCAGTTCTTC.

The V gene is TRBV4-2, the J gene TRBJ1-6; D gene ambiguous. The ends were cut back, 1 base at V and 0 bases at J, with 10 bases in the middle. Germline CDR1 is LGHNA and CDR2 is YNFKEQ. This CDR3 region has 17 residues. The CDR3 DNA reads as TGTGCCAGCAGCCAAGCCTCAAGCGGCTCCTATAATTCACCCCTCCACTTT. Translated, it gives CASSQASSGSYNSPLHF.

By its share, this clone is medium-sized. The chain is built from TRBV19 and TRBJ1-2; 7 bases are a match to TRBD1. CDR1 LNHDA and CDR2 SQIVND come from the germline V gene (reference sequence). J lost 8 bases, V lost 1 base, and 10 bases had no gene match. CDR3 length: 15 amino acids. The CDR3: CASSIVIGTVLGYTF. The CDR3 coding sequence is TGTGCCAGTAGTATAGTAATTGGGACAGTGCTCGGCTACACCTTC.

This clone occurred once. The chain links TRBV11-2 to TRBJ1-2; D is unresolved. The germline V and J ends were trimmed by 2 bases and 5 bases, with 9 bases remaining between them. The CDR3 has 13 amino acids. Germline V gives CDR1 SGHAT, CDR2 FQNNGV. CDR3 residues: CASSLSPGYGYTF. The CDR3 nucleotides read TGTGCCAGCAGCTTATCCCCGGGGTATGGCTACACCTTC.

The chain combines TRBV7-6 with TRBJ2-7; 9 nucleotides line up with TRBD1. CDR1 and CDR2 from the germline V gene are SGHVS and FNYEAQ. With 5 bases clipped from V and 3 bases from J, the junction kept 8 bases outside the gene matches. CDR3 size: 15 residues. DNA for the CDR3: TGTGCCAGCAGCGTGGGACAGGGATGGGTCTACGAGCAGTACTTC. It translates to CASSVGQGWVYEQYF.

J is TRBJ2-7 and V is TRBV4-3; unclear D gene. CDR1 is LGHNA, CDR2 YSLEER, per germline. The CDR3 is 15 residues long. V was cut by 0 bases and J by 2 bases, with 11 bases left in between. DNA for the CDR3: TGCGCCAGCAGCCAAGAAGCAGGCCAGACCTACGAGCAGTACTTC. It specifies CASSQEAGQTYEQYF.

V usage is TRBV4-3 and J usage is TRBJ2-7, with TRBD2 matching over 9 bases. V shed 3 bases and J 5 bases; nucleotides not matched to a gene: 8. Germline V lookup: CDR1 LGHNA, CDR2 YSLEER. This CDR3 has 15 residues. CDR3 DNA: TGCGCCAGCAGCCAGGGAGCGGGGGGACGCGACGAGCAGTACTTC. It encodes CASSQGAGGRDEQYF.

The chain couples TRBV4-3 to TRBJ1-1, with no clear D. CDR3 length: 14 amino acids. V gave up 0 bases and J gave up 3 bases, with 8 bases separating them. CDR1 and CDR2 from the germline V gene are LGHNA and YSLEER. The CDR3 bases are TGCGCCAGCAGCCAAGAGTCGGGATACACTGAAGCTTTCTTT. Residues: CASSQESGYTEAFF.

This clone has more than one count but fewer than ten. The chain recombines TRBV7-9 with TRBJ1-2; 8 nucleotides line up with TRBD1. The CDR3 runs to 16 residues. After removal of 1 base from V and 3 bases from J, the junction contained 7 bases not matched to a gene. The germline V gene encodes CDR1 SEHNR and CDR2 FQNEAQ (reference sequence). CDR3 nucleotide sequence: TGTGCCAGCAGCTTAGGTAGCGAGGGACAGGACTATGGCTACACCTTC. It specifies CASSLGSEGQDYGYTF. Using reference TRBV7-9 and TRBJ1-2 for the parts outside the CDR3, the full variable domain is DTGVSQNPRHKITKRGQNVTFRCDPISEHNRLYWYRQTLGQGPEFLTYFQNEAQLEKSRLLSDRFSAERPKGSFSTLEIQRTEQGDSAMYLCASSLGSEGQDYGYTFGSGTRLTVV.

The gene calls are TRBV11-2 and TRBJ1-1, with a weak D call TRBD1 (6 bases). The germline V gene encodes CDR1 SGHAT and CDR2 FQNNGV. V lost 7 bases and J 5 bases, leaving 14 bases between the germline ends. The CDR3 covers 13 residues. CDR3 sequence: CASTTPGDTEAFF. CDR3 coding DNA: TGTGCCAGCACCACTCCAGGGGATACTGAAGCTTTCTTT.

The chain combines TRBV19 with TRBJ2-1, with D perhaps matching TRBD2 (6 bases). The length of the CDR3 is 16 residues. Germline-derived CDR1 and CDR2 are LNHDA and SQIVND (reference sequence). V shed 3 bases and J shed 1 base, with 13 bases lying between them. The CDR3 DNA sequence: TGTGCCAGTAGTATGGGGAGGATGAAATCCTACAATGAGCAGTTCTTC. Residues: CASSMGRMKSYNEQFF.

The chain employs TRBV7-3 and TRBJ2-2; 7 bases align to TRBD1. CDR1 and CDR2 from the germline V gene are SGHTA and FQGTGA. V trimming: 5 bases; J trimming: 6 bases; junction bases outside the gene matches: 9. The CDR3 consists of 15 residues. CDR3 region: CASSDRANYPGELFF. The CDR3 nucleotides are TGTGCCAGCAGCGACAGGGCAAATTATCCCGGGGAGCTGTTTTTT. Full variable domain (missing parts from reference TRBV7-3 and TRBJ2-2): GAGVSQTPSNKVTEKGKYVELRCDPISGHTALYWYRQSLGQGPEFLIYFQGTGAADDSGLPNDRFFAVRPEGSVSTLKIQRTERGDSAVYLCASSDRANYPGELFFGEGSRLTVL.

The chain couples TRBV7-2 to TRBJ2-5; the D gene is possibly TRBD1 (6 bases). The CDR3 covers 15 residues. Trimming took off 3 bases at V and 2 bases at J, with 13 bases between the two ends. Germline CDR1 SGHTA, CDR2 FQGNSA. The CDR3 reads CASSLRGIFQETQYF. For the CDR3, the DNA is TGTGCCAGCAGCTTGAGGGGGATCTTTCAAGAGACCCAGTACTTC.

The J gene is TRBJ2-7, the V gene TRBV4-2, with 14 nucleotides matching TRBD2. V was clipped by 3 bases and J by 12 bases; unmatched bases: 10. The CDR3 contains 15 residues. Germline CDR1 reads LGHNA; CDR2 reads YNFKEQ. CDR3: CASSHPGTSGGPRYF. Written as DNA, the CDR3 is TGTGCCAGCAGCCACCCCGGGACTAGCGGGGGACCAAGGTACTTC.

The V and J genes are TRBV27 and TRBJ1-2; TRBD1 matches 7 bases. Germline CDR1 and CDR2: MNHEY and SMNVEV (reference sequence). This CDR3 contains 14 residues. The trim removed 5 bases at V and 4 bases at J, leaving 7 bases unmatched. CDR3 DNA sequence: TGTGCCAGCAGTCTACAGGGGTTCGGCTATGGCTACACCTTC. Protein: CASSLQGFGYGYTF.

This chain joins TRBV2 and TRBJ2-2; a possible D gene is TRBD2 (6 bases). Trimming pared 7 bases from V and 0 bases from J, leaving 12 bases between. CDR1 SNHLY and CDR2 FYNNEI come from the germline V gene. The CDR3 runs to 15 residues. CDR3 loop: CASIPGVTNTGELFF. The CDR3 DNA is TGTGCCAGCATCCCGGGGGTGACGAACACCGGGGAGCTGTTTTTT.

The V gene is TRBV4-3, the J gene TRBJ2-7; 9 bases fit TRBD1. The CDR3 has 16 amino acids. CDR1 and CDR2 (germline): LGHNA, YSLEER. V shed 3 bases, J shed 0 bases, and the junction held 6 bases outside the gene matches. The CDR3 reads CASSQAGTGNSYEQYF. CDR3 DNA: TGCGCCAGCAGCCAGGCCGGGACAGGGAACTCCTACGAGCAGTACTTC.

J is TRBJ1-4 and V is TRBV18; no firm D call. The CDR3 loop spans 17 amino acids. Germline V gene data show CDR1 as KGHSH and CDR2 as LQKENI. V lost 5 bases and J lost 3, with 19 bases in between. DNA for the CDR3: TGTGCCAGCTCAACGCAAACGGACCGGCGGGCTAATGAAAAACTGTTTTTT. Amino acid sequence: CASSTQTDRRANEKLFF.

The chain joins TRBV14 to TRBJ1-2; D is ambiguous. Germline CDR1 is SGHDN and CDR2 is FVKESK. This CDR3 has 16 residues. The ends were cut back, 1 base at V and 8 bases at J, with 20 bases in the middle. CDR3 sequence: CASSQGILRDQNGYTF. CDR3 nucleotides: TGTGCCAGCAGCCAAGGTATCTTGCGGGATCAGAACGGCTACACCTTC. Together with reference TRBV14 and TRBJ1-2, the CDR3 gives the full variable domain: EAGVTQFPSHSVIEKGQTVTLRCDPISGHDNLYWYRRVMGKEIKFLLHFVKESKQDESGMPNNRFLAERTGGTYSTLKVQPAELEDSGVYFCASSQGILRDQNGYTFGSGTRLTVV.

The chain joins TRBV4-2 to TRBJ1-2, with TRBD1 matching 7 bases. The V gene end was trimmed by 3 bases and the J gene end by 6 bases; junction bases not matched to a gene: 13. CDR1 is LGHNA, CDR2 YNFKEQ, per germline. The CDR3 runs to 16 residues. The CDR3 DNA is TGTGCCAGCAGCCACCCCAGGCAGGGGGATGCTGATGGCTACACCTTC. This codes for CASSHPRQGDADGYTF.